The 24 T cell receptor beta chains listed next were all sequenced from one sample in a study of T cell changes during pregnancy in multiple sclerosis. The assay was immunoSEQ multiplex PCR, and TCRdb's table has in-frame clones only and misses some. The sample includes 40,000 to 55,000 clones, 80% to 95% of them seen just once. The sample consisted of CD4+ T cells from peripheral blood mononuclear cells, taken in the third trimester of pregnancy. The source is a female donor with multiple sclerosis, enrolled in a pregnancy study.

This chain joins TRBV25-1 and TRBJ1-3; possibly TRBD1 for D (6 bases). Deletions cut 1 base from V and 3 bases from J, with 16 bases between. Germline V gives CDR1 MGHDK, CDR2 SYGVNS. This CDR3 has 17 residues. DNA for the CDR3: TGTGCCAGCAGTGAATCCCCTCCAGGGGCTGATGGAAACACCATATATTTT. Its translation: CASSESPPGADGNTIYF.

J is TRBJ1-2 and V is TRBV5-5, with 8 nucleotides matching TRBD1. Germline assignment: CDR1 SGHKS and CDR2 YYEKEE (reference sequence). V lost 0 bases to trimming and J lost 3 bases; unmatched junction nucleotides: 4. The CDR3 runs to 15 residues. The CDR3 loop is CASSLGRDRHYGYTF. The CDR3 DNA reads TGTGCCAGCAGCTTGGGCCGGGACAGGCACTATGGCTACACCTTC.

The chain is built from TRBV9 and TRBJ1-3, with D perhaps TRBD1 (5 bases). The V and J ends lost 0 bases and 0 bases respectively, with 7 bases between them. The CDR3 covers 15 residues. CDR1 and CDR2 (germline): SGDLS, YYNGEE. This CDR3 reads CASSVGRGSGNTIYF. DNA for the CDR3: TGTGCCAGCAGCGTAGGGAGGGGCTCTGGAAACACCATATATTTT.

This chain connects TRBV25-1 to TRBJ2-3; maybe TRBD1 (6 bases). Germline V gene data show CDR1 as MGHDK and CDR2 as SYGVNS. V was cut by 3 bases and J by 3 bases, with 16 bases left in between. The CDR3 extends over 16 amino acids. The CDR3 DNA reads as TGTGCCAGCAGTGATCTGGGCAGGGGAGCGACAGATACGCAGTATTTT. Amino acid sequence: CASSDLGRGATDTQYF.

A single count supports this clone. The genes are TRBV7-2 and TRBJ1-2, with D possibly matching TRBD1 (6 bases). Germline V lookup: CDR1 SGHTA, CDR2 FQGNSA. Trimming removed 2 bases from V and 4 bases from J, with 20 bases in between. There are 17 residues in the CDR3. The CDR3: CASSLKRGGSGAYGYTF. CDR3 nucleotide sequence: TGTGCCAGCAGCTTAAAGCGCGGAGGTTCAGGGGCCTATGGCTACACCTTC.

V is TRBV30 and J is TRBJ2-7; 9 positions match TRBD1. The CDR3 spans 14 residues. V lost 5 bases to trimming and J lost 2 bases; unmatched junction nucleotides: 7. The V gene's germline CDR1 is GTSNPN and CDR2 SVGIG (reference sequence). The CDR3 DNA reads TGTGCCTGGGATCAAACAGGGGGCGCCTACGAGCAGTACTTC. It translates to CAWDQTGGAYEQYF. The full variable domain, in which reference TRBV30 and TRBJ2-7 provide the parts outside the CDR3, is SQTIHQWPATLVQPVGSPLSLECTVEGTSNPNLYWYRQAAGRGLQLLFYSVGIGQISSEVPQNLSASRPQDRQFILSSKKLLLSDSGFYLCAWDQTGGAYEQYFGPGTRLTVT.

The rearrangement joins TRBV7-2 to TRBJ1-3, with TRBD1 matching over 7 bases. The junction had 6 bases not matched to a gene; V was cut back by 4 bases and J by 0 bases. Germline CDR1 SGHTA, CDR2 FQGNSA. The CDR3 has 16 residues. The CDR3 sequence is CASSWGQPFSGNTIYF. The CDR3 DNA follows: TGTGCCAGCAGCTGGGGACAGCCTTTCTCTGGAAACACCATATATTTT.

Concerning this clone itself: A read error may explain this, as a much larger clone is one base away. This chain uses TRBV7-2 with TRBJ2-5, with 7 nucleotides matching TRBD1. V was clipped by 1 base and J by 5 bases; unmatched bases: 7. This CDR3 contains 15 residues. Germline lookup yields CDR1 SGHTA and CDR2 FQGNSA. The CDR3 DNA reads TGTGCCAGCAGCTTAGTGAACAGGGGTGGGGAGACCCAGTACTTC. Protein product: CASSLVNRGGETQYF.

The V gene is TRBV4-2, the J gene TRBJ1-2; D is undetermined. V shed 0 bases and J shed 2 bases, with 13 bases lying between them. The germline V gene encodes CDR1 LGHNA and CDR2 YNFKEQ. The CDR3 is made up of 16 amino acids. The CDR3 DNA sequence: TGTGCCAGCAGCCAAGAGGGCAACTCAGTGAACTATGGCTACACCTTC. Protein product: CASSQEGNSVNYGYTF.

The rearrangement joins TRBV27 to TRBJ2-3, with TRBD1 matching over 7 bases. This CDR3 comprises 15 residues. V was clipped by 3 bases and J by 1 base; unmatched bases: 4. The germline gives CDR1 MNHEY, CDR2 SMNVEV (reference sequence). The CDR3 loop is CASSFEGQGTDTQYF. The CDR3 DNA sequence: TGTGCCAGCAGTTTTGAAGGACAGGGCACAGATACGCAGTATTTT.

The table lists this clone with a count of one. The chain joins TRBV5-1 to TRBJ2-2; perhaps TRBD1 as D (6 bases). V lost 0 bases to trimming and J lost 2 bases, with 11 bases between them. Germline-derived CDR1 and CDR2 are SGHRS and YFSETQ. The CDR3 contains 16 residues. DNA for the CDR3: TGCGCCAGCAGCTTGGGACAGGTTATTAACACCGGGGAGCTGTTTTTT. This sequence encodes CASSLGQVINTGELFF. Full variable domain (rest looked up from reference TRBV5-1 and TRBJ2-2): KAGVTQTPRYLIKTRGQQVTLSCSPISGHRSVSWYQQTPGQGLQFLFEYFSETQRNKGNFPGRFSGRQFSNSRSEMNVSTLELGDSALYLCASSLGQVINTGELFFGEGSRLTVL.

Here the CDR3 DNA reads TGCGCCAGCAGCCAGCGGGACTATGGCTACACCTTC. Protein: CASSQRDYGYTF. The chain couples TRBV4-1 to TRBJ1-2, with no clear D. The CDR3 is made up of 12 amino acids. The V gene lost 3 bases and the J gene lost 3 bases, with 5 bases spanning the gap. Germline CDR1 MGHRA, CDR2 YSYEKL.

This chain links TRBV27 with TRBJ2-3; TRBD2 agrees at 8 bases. CDR3 length: 18 residues. The V and J ends lost 3 bases and 7 bases, in that order; junction bases with no gene match: 18. Germline V lookup: CDR1 MNHEY, CDR2 SMNVEV (reference sequence). As DNA, the CDR3 is TGTGCCAGCAGTTTTTCCCCCGCGGGGGCGGGGGGTCGGAATACGCAGTATTTT. It yields the protein CASSFSPAGAGGRNTQYF.

The V gene is TRBV7-2, the J gene TRBJ1-1; D is perhaps TRBD1 (6 bases). CDR1 is SGHTA, CDR2 FQGNSA, per germline. The germline V and J ends were trimmed by 1 base and 6 bases, with 15 bases remaining between them. This CDR3 comprises 15 residues. The DNA of the CDR3 is TGTGCCAGCAGCTTAGAGGCCAGGGGAATTGCTGAAGCTTTCTTT. This translates into CASSLEARGIAEAFF.

The chain links TRBV11-2 to TRBJ1-1, with TRBD1 as a possible D gene (5 bases). The CDR3 spans 13 residues. Between the trimmed V and J ends, which lost 3 bases and 2 bases, there was a span of 7 bases. The germline CDR1 and CDR2 sequences are SGHAT and FQNNGV. CDR3 nucleotide sequence: TGTGCCAGCAGCTTGGGGACTAACACTGAAGCTTTCTTT. Its protein is CASSLGTNTEAFF. The variable domain in full, with the rest retrieved from reference TRBV11-2 and TRBJ1-1, is EAGVAQSPRYKIIEKRQSVAFWCNPISGHATLYWYQQILGQGPKLLIQFQNNGVVDDSQLPKDRFSAERLKGVDSTLKIQPAKLEDSAVYLCASSLGTNTEAFFGQGTRLTVV.

The J gene is TRBJ2-2, the V gene TRBV10-3; a possible D gene is TRBD2 (6 bases). This CDR3 spans 17 amino acids. CDR1 is ENHRY and CDR2 is SYGVKD in the germline V gene. The V end was cut by 7 bases, the J end by 2 bases, with 20 bases between. The CDR3 protein is CAIKPGQSGGNTGELFF. As DNA, the CDR3 is TGTGCCATCAAACCCGGCCAGTCCGGGGGTAACACCGGGGAGCTGTTTTTT.

The chain recombines TRBV5-4 with TRBJ2-7, with D tentatively TRBD1 (6 bases). The CDR3 loop spans 15 amino acids. The germline CDR1 and CDR2 sequences are SGHNT and YYREEE (reference sequence). Trimming shortened V by 4 bases and J by 2 bases, and 16 bases separated the two germline ends. This CDR3 reads CASSPGQIPAYEQYF. For the CDR3, the DNA is TGTGCCAGCAGCCCCGGACAGATTCCCGCCTACGAGCAGTACTTC.

The rearrangement links TRBV7-7 to TRBJ2-5; a weak D match, TRBD2 (5 bases). The CDR3 runs to 14 residues. Trimming took off 2 bases at V and 4 bases at J, with 11 bases between the two ends. Germline CDR1 SSHAT, CDR2 FNYEAQ (reference sequence). The CDR3 DNA reads TGTGCCAGCAGCTTAAACGCACTAGGAGAGACCCAGTACTTC. This codes for CASSLNALGETQYF.

V and J are TRBV6-5 and TRBJ1-5; 7 nucleotides match TRBD1. The trim removed 6 bases at V and 0 bases at J, leaving 5 bases unmatched. The CDR3 is made up of 15 amino acids. Germline CDR1 reads MNHEY; CDR2 reads SVGAGI. The CDR3 region is CASRGTVYSNQPQHF. In DNA, the CDR3 is TGTGCCAGCAGGGGGACAGTTTATAGCAATCAGCCCCAGCATTTT.

This clone was found once. The chain employs TRBV19 and TRBJ1-6, with 8 bases matching TRBD1. Unmatched junction bases numbered 10, after V lost 7 bases and J lost 8 bases. Germline loops: CDR1 LNHDA, CDR2 SQIVND (reference sequence). The CDR3 is 15 residues long. The CDR3 region is CASTVAGTGDSPLHF. CDR3 DNA: TGTGCCAGTACCGTGGCCGGGACAGGCGATTCACCCCTCCACTTT.

The chain combines TRBV2 with TRBJ1-4; the D gene is possibly TRBD1 (5 bases). Looked up from germline, CDR1 is SNHLY and CDR2 is FYNNEI. Trimming shortened V by 2 bases and J by 7 bases, and 14 bases separated the two germline ends. The CDR3 runs to 15 residues. CDR3 loop: CASSELGRVGEKLFF. The CDR3 coding sequence is TGTGCCAGCAGTGAACTTGGCAGGGTGGGTGAAAAACTGTTTTTT.

This clone has just one count. The chain uses TRBV5-6 and TRBJ1-6, with D possibly matching TRBD1 (6 bases). Germline CDR1 SGHDT, CDR2 YYEEEE. Trimming removed 1 base at V and 9 bases at J, with 11 bases between. This CDR3 contains 14 residues. CDR3 sequence reads: CASSLQGPGSPLHF. Written as DNA, the CDR3 is TGTGCCAGCAGCTTGCAGGGGCCGGGTTCACCCCTCCACTTT.

V is TRBV6-1 and J is TRBJ1-2; D gene uncertain. The CDR3 is 13 amino acids. In germline, CDR1 is MNHNS, CDR2 SASEGT. V dropped 3 bases and J dropped 8 bases, with 13 bases sitting between them. The CDR3 spells CASSDSGHRGYTF. The CDR3 coding sequence is TGTGCCAGCAGTGACTCGGGTCATAGGGGCTACACCTTC.

J is TRBJ2-7 and V is TRBV18; 9 bases line up with TRBD1. Per the germline V gene, CDR1 is KGHSH and CDR2 is LQKENI. The CDR3 sequence is 15 residues long. Trimming took 4 bases from V and 5 from J; bases not matched to a gene: 9. The CDR3, as DNA: TGTGCCAGCTCACGCTCCGGGACAGGGTACCACGAGCAGTACTTC. Translation: CASSRSGTGYHEQYF. Full variable domain (outside the CDR3, taken from reference TRBV18 and TRBJ2-7): NAGVMQNPRHLVRRRGQEARLRCSPMKGHSHVYWYRQLPEEGLKFMVYLQKENIIDESGMPKERFSAEFPKEGPSILRIQQVVRGDSAAYFCASSRSGTGYHEQYFGPGTRLTVT.